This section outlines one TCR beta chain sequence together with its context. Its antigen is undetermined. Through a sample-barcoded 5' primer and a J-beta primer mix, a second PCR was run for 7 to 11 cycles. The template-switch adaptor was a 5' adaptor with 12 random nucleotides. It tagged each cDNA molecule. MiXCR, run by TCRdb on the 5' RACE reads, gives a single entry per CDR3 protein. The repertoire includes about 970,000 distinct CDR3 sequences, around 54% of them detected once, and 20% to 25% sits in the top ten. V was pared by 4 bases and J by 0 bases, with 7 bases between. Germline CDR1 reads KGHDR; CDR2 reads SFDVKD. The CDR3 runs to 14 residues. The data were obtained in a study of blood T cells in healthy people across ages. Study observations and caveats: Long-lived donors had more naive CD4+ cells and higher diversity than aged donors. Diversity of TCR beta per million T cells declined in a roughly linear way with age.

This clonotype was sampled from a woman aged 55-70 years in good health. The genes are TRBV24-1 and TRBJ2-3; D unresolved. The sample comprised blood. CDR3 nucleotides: TGTGCCACCAGTGACCAAGGGAGCACAGATACGCAGTATTTT. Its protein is CATSDQGSTDTQYF.